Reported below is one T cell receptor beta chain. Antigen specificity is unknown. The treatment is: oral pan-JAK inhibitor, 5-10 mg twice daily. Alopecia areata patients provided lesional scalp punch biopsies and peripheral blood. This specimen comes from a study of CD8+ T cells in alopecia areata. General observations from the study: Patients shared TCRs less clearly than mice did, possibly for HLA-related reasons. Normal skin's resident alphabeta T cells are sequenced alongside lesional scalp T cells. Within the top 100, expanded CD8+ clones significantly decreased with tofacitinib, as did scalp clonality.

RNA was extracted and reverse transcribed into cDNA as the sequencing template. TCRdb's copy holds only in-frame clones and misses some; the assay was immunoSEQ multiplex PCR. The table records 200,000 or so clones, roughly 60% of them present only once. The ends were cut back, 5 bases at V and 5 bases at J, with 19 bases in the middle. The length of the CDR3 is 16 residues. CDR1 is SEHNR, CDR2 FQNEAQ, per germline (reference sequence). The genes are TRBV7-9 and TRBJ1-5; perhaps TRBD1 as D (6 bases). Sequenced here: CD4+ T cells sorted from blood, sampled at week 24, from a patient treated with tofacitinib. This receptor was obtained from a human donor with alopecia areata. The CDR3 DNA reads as TGTGCCAGCAGCCCAGTTGGTTTGGACAGAGATCAGCCCCAGCATTTT. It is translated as CASSPVGLDRDQPQHF.